Reported below is one TCR beta chain. What it binds is unknown. This specimen comes from a study of Ad26.COV2.S vaccination and SARS-CoV-2 variants. General study points: Post-vaccination spike-specific CD8+ and CD4+ T cell responses reportedly had substantial breadth. Recipients given vaccine exceeded placebo recipients in spike-specific TCR breadth.

The assay was immunoSEQ multiplex PCR, and TCRdb's table has in-frame clones only and misses some. Among around 140,000 clones listed, roughly 89% were seen once. The CDR3 is 15 residues long. V was pared by 4 bases and J by 0 bases, with 13 bases between. Germline CDR1 and CDR2: SGDLS and YYNGEE. The chain carries TRBV9 and TRBJ1-1; D perhaps matches TRBD1 (5 bases). The clonotype was recovered from a human donor who had recovered from COVID-19. Sequenced here: peripheral blood, sampled after recovery from COVID-19. Here the CDR3 DNA reads TGTGCCAGCAGCCCCCAGGGCAGGGTGAACACTGAAGCTTTCTTT. Protein: CASSPQGRVNTEAFF.